The clone carrying this T cell receptor (beta chain) was counted many times. Treatment of any kind had been given to no patient before thyroid surgery. This sample was taken from a study of metastatic and nonmetastatic thyroid tumors. Study at large: Malignant and benign thyroid patients had repertoires compared in peripheral blood and tumor or nodule tissue.

Using MiXCR, TCRdb reanalyzed the PCR reads. This table holds some 42,000 clones, about 26% found once. The junction had 4 bases not matched to a gene; V was cut back by 3 bases and J by 0 bases. CDR1 and CDR2 (germline): LNHDA, SQIVND (reference sequence). The CDR3 runs 15 residues. The gene calls are TRBV19 and TRBJ1-2; 7 bases are shared with TRBD1. The TCR sequence derives from a male donor with papillary thyroid cancer or a benign thyroid nodule (not recorded which). Some clones in this sample may be carry-over from other donors' samples. Material for sequencing was blood. DNA of the CDR3: TGTGCCAGTAGTATGTGGGACAGAACTAACTATGGCTACACCTTC. Translating it yields CASSMWDRTNYGYTF. The full variable domain, with the rest looked up from reference TRBV19 and TRBJ1-2, is DGGITQSPKYLFRKEGQNVTLSCEQNLNHDAMYWYRQDPGQGLRLIYYSQIVNDFQKGDIAEGYSVSREKKESFPLTVTSAQKNPTAFYLCASSMWDRTNYGYTFGSGTRLTVV.